Below, one T cell receptor (beta chain) is given with its context. What it binds is not known. The data derive from a study of T cell responses to AZD1222 COVID-19 vaccine. At the level of the study: Second-dose intervals of approximately 4 or approximately 12 weeks were pooled.

The method was immunoSEQ multiplex PCR; TCRdb's version includes in-frame clones alone and lacks a portion of them. Of about 160,000 clones listed, roughly nine tenths are singletons. Findings and caveats of the study: CD4 TCRs associated with vaccination spanned spike, dominating at 160-218 and 743-854. Clonal diversity may have been underestimated, and the donors were mostly white British, with more females than males. Repertoires were collected only later (after the peak T cell response had occurred).

Germline-derived CDR1 and CDR2 are MNHEY and SMNVEV (reference sequence). V lost 2 bases to trimming and J lost 4 bases, with 12 bases between them. The CDR3 loop spans 15 amino acids. The sequenced sample was peripheral blood, obtained on day 0 of AZD1222 vaccination. This clonotype was sampled from an adult in good health. The gene calls are TRBV27 and TRBJ2-1; perhaps TRBD1 as D (5 bases). In DNA form, the CDR3 reads TGTGCCAGCAGTTTAAGATGGGGCCCATACAATGAGCAGTTCTTC. It codes for CASSLRWGPYNEQFF.